These T cell receptor beta chains were read from a single sample in a study of cytomegalovirus exposure and HLA in healthy donors. Repertoires were generated with immunoSEQ multiplex PCR, while TCRdb's copy carries only in-frame clones and drops some. The top ten hold around 20% of the sample, which has about 120,000 clones, 70% to 90% seen once. The sample taken for sequencing was PBMCs. Source of these receptors: a man younger than 35 in good health and CMV-seropositive. CDR3s include the opening cysteine and the closing phenylalanine or tryptophan. The order of the fields is V gene, D gene, J gene, clone size, CDR3 DNA, CDR3 protein. The D gene is left open where the match is weak. Clone size appears in some rows only: once, few, many, or a class for an expanded clone.

>TRBV9|TRBD2|TRBJ2-5|NA
TGTGCCAGCAGCCCAGGAGGGTGGACTAGTAAAGAGACCCAGTACTTC
CASSPGGWTSKETQYF
>TRBV6-4|TRBD1|TRBJ1-1|NA
TGTGCCAGCAACATACAGGGGGCGATTACTGAAGCTTTCTTT
CASNIQGAITEAFF
>TRBV19|TRBD1|TRBJ1-5|NA
TGTGCCAGTAATCAGGACAGGGGTTCCCCCAATCAGCCCCAGCATTTT
CASNQDRGSPNQPQHF
>TRBV6-4|TRBD1|TRBJ2-2|NA
TGTGCCAGCAGTGAAAGGGACAGGGGAACCGGGGAGCTGTTTTTT
CASSERDRGTGELFF
>TRBV12-5|TRBD1|TRBJ1-5|NA
TGTGCTAGTGGGGGGACAGGGGGAGAGAGCAATCAGCCCCAGCATTTT
CASGGTGGESNQPQHF
>TRBV28|TRBD1|TRBJ1-4|NA
TGTGCCAGCAGTTCAACCCCCGGGACAGGGGGTGAAACTAATGAAAAACTGTTTTTT
CASSSTPGTGGETNEKLFF
>TRBV27|NA|TRBJ1-1|NA
TGTGCCAGCAGTTGGAGGGGCGGCACTGAAGCTTTCTTT
CASSWRGGTEAFF
>TRBV11-1|TRBD1|TRBJ2-1|once
TGTGCCAGCGGGCGACAGGGGCAGGCCTACAATGAGCAGTTCTTC
CASGRQGQAYNEQFF
>TRBV6-6|TRBD1|TRBJ1-4|NA
TGTGCCAGCAGTTTGTTTGGGGGGACAGGGGAAGAAAAACTGTTTTTT
CASSLFGGTGEEKLFF
>TRBV6-5|NA|TRBJ1-1|NA
TGTGCCAGCAGTTACGGGACAGAAGCTTTCTTT
CASSYGTEAFF
>TRBV11-1|NA|TRBJ2-7|NA
TGTGCCAGCAGCTATCAGGGCAGCAGCTACGAGCAGTACTTC
CASSYQGSSYEQYF
>TRBV6-5|NA|TRBJ1-3|NA
TGTGCCAGCAGGGGGCCAGGAAACACCATATATTTT
CASRGPGNTIYF
>TRBV7-8|NA|TRBJ1-1|NA
TGTGCCAGCAGCTTAGGCGGCATGAACACTGAAGCTTTCTTT
CASSLGGMNTEAFF
>TRBV14|TRBD2|TRBJ2-2|NA
TGTGCCAGCAGCCAAGATTGGGGACCGGGACTAGAAACCGGGGAGCTGTTTTTT
CASSQDWGPGLETGELFF
>TRBV28|NA|TRBJ2-7|NA
TGTGCCAGCAGACCCAACCAGGGCTCCGAGCAGTACTTC
CASRPNQGSEQYF
>TRBV5-1|NA|TRBJ1-1|NA
TGCGCCAGCAGCTTGGAGAGTCAGGGGAACACTGAAGCTTTCTTT
CASSLESQGNTEAFF
>TRBV7-9|TRBD1|TRBJ1-5|NA
TGTGCCAGCAGCTTGGTCACAGGGGGCGGCCAGCCCCAGCATTTT
CASSLVTGGGQPQHF
>TRBV30|NA|TRBJ2-7|NA
TGTGCCTGGGGGACATTACCCATCTCCTACGAGCAGTACTTC
CAWGTLPISYEQYF
>TRBV9|TRBD1|TRBJ1-2|NA
TGTGCCAGCAGCGCTGTCGACAGGGAGTATGGCTACACCTTC
CASSAVDREYGYTF
>TRBV6-5|NA|TRBJ1-2|few
TGTGCCAGCTGGACAGCCAACTATGGCTACACCTTC
CASWTANYGYTF
>TRBV19|NA|TRBJ2-1|once
TGTGCCAGTAGTGTGGACATGAACAATGAGCAGTTCTTC
CASSVDMNNEQFF
>TRBV19|NA|TRBJ1-2|NA
TGTGCCAGTAGTATAAGCTCAGGGATCCCTAACTATGGCTACACCTTC
CASSISSGIPNYGYTF